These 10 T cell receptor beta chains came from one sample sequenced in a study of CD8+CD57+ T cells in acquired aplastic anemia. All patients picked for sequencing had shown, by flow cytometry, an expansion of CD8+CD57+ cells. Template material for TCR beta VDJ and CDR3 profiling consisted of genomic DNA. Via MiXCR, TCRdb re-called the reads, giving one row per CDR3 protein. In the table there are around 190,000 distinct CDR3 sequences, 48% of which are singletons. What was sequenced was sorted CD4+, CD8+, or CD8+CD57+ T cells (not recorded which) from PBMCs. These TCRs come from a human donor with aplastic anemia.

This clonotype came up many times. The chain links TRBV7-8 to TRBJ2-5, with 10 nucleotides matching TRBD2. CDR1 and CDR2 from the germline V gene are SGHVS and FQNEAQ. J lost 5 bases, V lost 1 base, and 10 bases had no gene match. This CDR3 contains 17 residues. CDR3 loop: CASSLGAGAGGHETQYF. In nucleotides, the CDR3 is TGTGCCAGCAGCTTAGGGGCCGGAGCGGGGGGGCACGAGACCCAGTACTTC.

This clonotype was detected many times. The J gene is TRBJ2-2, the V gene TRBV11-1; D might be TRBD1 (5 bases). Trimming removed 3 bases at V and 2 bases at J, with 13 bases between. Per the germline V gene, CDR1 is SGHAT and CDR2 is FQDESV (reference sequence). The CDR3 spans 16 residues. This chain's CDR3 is CASSFRRGSNTGELFF. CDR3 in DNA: TGTGCCAGCAGCTTTCGAAGGGGCAGTAACACCGGGGAGCTGTTTTTT.

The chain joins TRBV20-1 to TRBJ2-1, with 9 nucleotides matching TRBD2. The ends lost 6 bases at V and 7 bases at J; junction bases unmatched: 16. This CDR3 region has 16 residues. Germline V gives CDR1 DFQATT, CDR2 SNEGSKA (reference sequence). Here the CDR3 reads CSAVPPLAGRWNEQFF. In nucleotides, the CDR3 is TGCAGTGCCGTCCCGCCCCTAGCGGGGAGATGGAATGAGCAGTTCTTC.

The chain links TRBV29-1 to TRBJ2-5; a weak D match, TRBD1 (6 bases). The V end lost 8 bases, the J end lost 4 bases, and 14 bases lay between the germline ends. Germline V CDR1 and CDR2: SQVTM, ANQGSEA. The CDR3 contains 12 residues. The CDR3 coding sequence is TGCAGCTTGGCACAGGGATCAGAGACCCAGTACTTC. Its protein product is CSLAQGSETQYF. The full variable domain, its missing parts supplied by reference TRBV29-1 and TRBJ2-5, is SAVISQKPSRDICQRGTSLTIQCQVDSQVTMMFWYRQQPGQSLTLIATANQGSEATYESGFVIDKFPISRPNLTFSTLTVSNMSPEDSSIYLCSLAQGSETQYFGPGTRLLVL.

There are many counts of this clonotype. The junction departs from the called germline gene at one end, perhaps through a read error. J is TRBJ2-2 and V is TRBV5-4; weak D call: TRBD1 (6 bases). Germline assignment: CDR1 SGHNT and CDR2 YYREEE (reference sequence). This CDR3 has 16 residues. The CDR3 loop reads CASSMGQLGNTGELFF. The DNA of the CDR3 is TGTGCCAGCAGCATGGGACAATTAGGAAACACCGGGGAACTGTTTTTT. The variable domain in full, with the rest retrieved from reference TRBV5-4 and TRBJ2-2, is ETGVTQSPTHLIKTRGQQVTLRCSSQSGHNTVSWYQQALGQGPQFIFQYYREEENGRGNFPPRFSGLQFPNYSSELNVNALELDDSALYLCASSMGQLGNTGELFFGEGSRLTVL.

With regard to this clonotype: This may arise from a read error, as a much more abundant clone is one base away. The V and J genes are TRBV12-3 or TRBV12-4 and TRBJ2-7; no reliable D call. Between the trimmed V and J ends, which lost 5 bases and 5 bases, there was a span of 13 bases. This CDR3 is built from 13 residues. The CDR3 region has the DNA TGTGCCAGCAGTGCAGTGGTTAACCACGAGCAGTACTTC. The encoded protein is CASSAVVNHEQYF.

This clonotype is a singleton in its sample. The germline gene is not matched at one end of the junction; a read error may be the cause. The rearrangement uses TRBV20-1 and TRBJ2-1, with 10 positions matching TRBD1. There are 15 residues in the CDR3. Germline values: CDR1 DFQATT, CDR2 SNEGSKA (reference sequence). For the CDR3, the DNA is TGCAGTGCTTCTGCGACAGGGGGCTTTCGCAATGGGCAGTTCTTC. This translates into CSASATGGFRNGQFF.

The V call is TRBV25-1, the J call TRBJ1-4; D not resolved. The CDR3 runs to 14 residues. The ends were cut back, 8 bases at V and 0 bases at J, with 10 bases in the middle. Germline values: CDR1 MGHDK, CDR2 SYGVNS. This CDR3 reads CASGSYSTNEKLFF. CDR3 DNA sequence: TGTGCCAGCGGAAGTTATTCAACTAATGAAAAACTGTTTTTT. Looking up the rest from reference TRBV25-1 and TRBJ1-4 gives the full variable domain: EADIYQTPRYLVIGTGKKITLECSQTMGHDKMYWYQQDPGMELHLIHYSYGVNSTEKGDLSSESTVSRIRTEHFPLTLESARPSHTSQYLCASGSYSTNEKLFFGSGTQLSVL.

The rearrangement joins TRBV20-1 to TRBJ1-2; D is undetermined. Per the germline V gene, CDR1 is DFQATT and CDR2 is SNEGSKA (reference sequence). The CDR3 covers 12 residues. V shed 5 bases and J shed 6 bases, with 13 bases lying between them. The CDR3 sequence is CSAQLRPDGYTF. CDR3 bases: TGCAGTGCTCAGCTGCGCCCGGATGGCTACACCTTC.

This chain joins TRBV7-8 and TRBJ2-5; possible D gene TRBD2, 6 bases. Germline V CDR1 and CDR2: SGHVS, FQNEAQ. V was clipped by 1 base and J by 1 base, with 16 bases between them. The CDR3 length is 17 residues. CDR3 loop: CASSLGPWGETQETQYF. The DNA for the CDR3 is TGTGCCAGCAGCTTAGGACCGTGGGGGGAAACCCAAGAGACCCAGTACTTC. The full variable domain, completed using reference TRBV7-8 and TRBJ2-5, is GAGVSQSPRYKVAKRGQDVALRCDPISGHVSLFWYQQALGQGPEFLTYFQNEAQLDKSGLPSDRFFAERPEGSVSTLKIQRTQQEDSAVYLCASSLGPWGETQETQYFGPGTRLLVL.